The TCR beta chain described here comes from a study of CD8 T cells in Susac syndrome. For the study at large: There were Susac syndrome patients who were therapy-naive at blood draw, others on corticosteroids, and others on intravenous immunoglobulin alone.

Reverse transcription of roughly 0.5 to 1 ug RNA was carried out with random hexamers. TCRdb independently ran MiXCR on the immunoSEQ multiplex PCR reads; one entry per CDR3 protein. The sample lists about 140,000 distinct CDR3 sequences, 95% occurring once. This TCR derives from a human donor with Susac syndrome. The specimen sequenced was CD4+ T cells from PBMCs.

CDR3 amino acids: CSARDPGGYGYTF. Here the CDR3 DNA reads TGCAGTGCTAGAGATCCGGGTGGTTATGGCTACACCTTC. The rearrangement links TRBV20-1 to TRBJ1-2; D unclear. Trimming took off 0 bases at V and 5 bases at J, with 10 bases between the two ends. CDR1 is DFQATT, CDR2 SNEGSKA, per germline (reference sequence). The CDR3 has 13 residues.